The 26 T cell receptor beta chains presented below share a single source sample, sequenced in a study of T cell repertoires in cytomegalovirus infection (dated by TCRdb to the late 2010s). The treatment or condition label of this sample denotes: in vitro stimulation with specific CMV peptide epitopes to enrich CMV-specific T cells. Reads for this sample came from an Illumina HiSeq 1500. TCRdb applied fastp at Q25 and MiXCR to the public reads, then kept only in-frame beta chains. Every entry covers one CDR3 protein and lists the most common genes and DNA from its rows. Here the sample has hundreds of thousands of distinct CDR3 sequences; around 32% occur a single time. The ten largest clones add up to 18% of the sample. These receptors have no identified antigens. The sample consisted of cultured PBMCs, taken from culture after CMV antigen stimulation. All receptors come from a human donor in good health (CMV status not recorded). Some clones in this sample may be carry-over from other donors' samples.

This clonotype was observed a few times. V usage is TRBV7-2 and J usage is TRBJ2-5; 13 bases are shared with TRBD2. V shed 3 bases and J 4 bases; nucleotides not matched to a gene: 8. The CDR3 runs to 17 residues. Germline V gene lookup returns CDR1 SGHTA and CDR2 FQGNSA. The CDR3 is CASSLFGGLAGRETQYF. In DNA, the CDR3 is TGTGCCAGCAGCTTGTTCGGGGGACTAGCGGGAAGAGAGACCCAGTACTTC.

A few counts support this clonotype. This chain uses TRBV7-6 with TRBJ2-2; D not certain. This CDR3 has 13 amino acids. V dropped 5 bases and J dropped 6 bases, with 10 bases sitting between them. Germline V lookup: CDR1 SGHVS, CDR2 FNYEAQ. CDR3 sequence (DNA): TGTGCCAGCAGCCGCCATCTGGCCGGGGAGCTGTTTTTT. It is translated as CASSRHLAGELFF.

In its sample, this clonotype was seen a few times. The rearrangement joins TRBV29-1 to TRBJ1-2, with D perhaps matching TRBD1 (6 bases). Deletions cut 0 bases from V and 3 bases from J, with 8 bases between. CDR1 and CDR2 from the germline V gene are SQVTM and ANQGSEA. This CDR3 spans 13 amino acids. The CDR3: CSVEEGQYYGYTF. In nucleotides, the CDR3 is TGCAGCGTTGAAGAAGGACAGTACTATGGCTACACCTTC.

V is TRBV6-1 and J is TRBJ2-3, with no clear D. Trimming cost V 3 bases and J 4 bases, with 11 bases left between them. The CDR3 spans 14 residues. The germline gives CDR1 MNHNS, CDR2 SASEGT. CDR3 loop: CASSDAGAPDTQYF. The CDR3 region has the DNA TGTGCCAGCAGTGATGCTGGAGCACCAGATACGCAGTATTTT.

This clonotype was observed a few times. V is TRBV20-1 and J is TRBJ2-1, with 11 bases lining up with TRBD2. Germline CDR1 is DFQATT and CDR2 is SNEGSKA (reference sequence). CDR3 length: 13 residues. J lost 7 bases, V lost 7 bases, and 6 bases had no gene match. The CDR3 nucleotides are TGCAGTGTAGCGGGAGGGCCGATTAATGAGCAGTTCTTC. Residues: CSVAGGPINEQFF.

This clonotype was found a few times. The genes are TRBV27 and TRBJ2-7, with unresolved D. Trimming stripped 7 bases from V and 5 bases from J, with 18 bases between. CDR3 length equals 14 residues. CDR1 and CDR2 from the germline V gene are MNHEY and SMNVEV (reference sequence). DNA of the CDR3: TGTGCCAGCACCCCCCTATTCCCCCCCCACGAGCAGTACTTC. It encodes CASTPLFPPHEQYF.

The chain couples TRBV19 to TRBJ2-3, with TRBD2 as a possible D gene (6 bases). Per the germline V gene, CDR1 is LNHDA and CDR2 is SQIVND (reference sequence). There are 14 residues in the CDR3. Trimming shortened V by 9 bases and J by 7 bases, and 20 bases separated the two germline ends. CDR3 loop: CASTSGSGGNTQYF. CDR3 DNA: TGTGCCAGCACTAGTGGGTCCGGCGGGAATACGCAGTATTTT.

This clonotype was observed a few times. The rearrangement links TRBV11-3 to TRBJ1-1; D unclear. V dropped 3 bases and J dropped 6 bases, with 11 bases sitting between them. The CDR3 length is 13 residues. From germline, CDR1 is SGHNT and CDR2 YENEEA. CDR3 DNA sequence: TGTGCCAGCAGCTTGGACCAGACCGCTGAAGCTTTCTTT. Amino acid sequence: CASSLDQTAEAFF.

The genes are TRBV7-9 and TRBJ2-7; D possibly matches TRBD1 or TRBD2 (5 bases each). V was pared by 4 bases and J by 1 base, with 17 bases between. Germline V gives CDR1 SEHNR, CDR2 FQNEAQ (reference sequence). This CDR3 has 16 residues. In DNA form, the CDR3 reads TGTGCCAGCAGCTCGCTAAGGGACCCTAGTTCCTACGAGCAGTACTTC. It is translated as CASSSLRDPSSYEQYF.

The chain combines TRBV11-2 with TRBJ2-7; 9 bases map to TRBD2. The CDR3 runs to 15 residues. Per germline, CDR1 SGHAT and CDR2 FQNNGV. The trim removed 5 bases at V and 7 bases at J, leaving 12 bases unmatched. The CDR3 here is CASSNSGSRPWEQYF. The CDR3 region has the DNA TGTGCCAGCAGCAATAGCGGGAGTCGCCCGTGGGAGCAGTACTTC.

The chain uses TRBV12-3 or TRBV12-4 and TRBJ1-2, with D perhaps matching TRBD1 (5 bases). V lost 6 bases and J 4 bases, leaving 18 bases between the germline ends. The length of the CDR3 is 15 residues. The CDR3: CASRDKRGLGYGYTF. CDR3 nucleotides: TGTGCCAGCAGGGATAAGAGGGGACTTGGCTATGGCTACACCTTC.

This chain links TRBV4-1 with TRBJ1-3; perhaps TRBD1 as D (5 bases). With 3 bases removed from V and 2 bases from J, the gap between germline ends came to 14 bases. The CDR3 length is 16 residues. Germline V CDR1 and CDR2: MGHRA, YSYEKL. As DNA, the CDR3 is TGCGCCAGCAGCCATCCCACGGGGGAGGCTGGAAACACCATATATTTT. As protein: CASSHPTGEAGNTIYF.

The gene calls are TRBV28 and TRBJ2-5, with D perhaps TRBD2 (6 bases). The CDR3 sequence is 14 residues long. V shed 7 bases and J shed 4 bases, with 16 bases lying between them. The germline V gene has CDR1 MDHEN and CDR2 SYDVKM. CDR3 protein: CASTLSEGLETQYF. Here the CDR3 DNA reads TGTGCCAGCACACTCTCGGAGGGGTTAGAGACCCAGTACTTC.

This clonotype was recorded many times. This CDR3 is CASSFRMGLAGASEQFF. In DNA, the CDR3 is TGTGCCAGCAGCTTCCGGATGGGACTAGCGGGAGCGTCGGAGCAGTTCTTC. The chain joins TRBV7-2 to TRBJ2-1; TRBD2 matches at 14 bases. J was trimmed by 10 bases and V by 3 bases; bases with no gene match: 11. This CDR3 is built from 17 residues. Germline V gene data show CDR1 as SGHTA and CDR2 as FQGNSA.

The chain combines TRBV6-5 with TRBJ1-1, with TRBD1 as a possible D gene (6 bases). The CDR3 has 13 residues. Germline CDR1 MNHEY, CDR2 SVGAGI. Trimming cost V 6 bases and J 5 bases, with 13 bases left between them. As DNA, the CDR3 is TGTGCCAGCAGCAGGGACACCAGAACTGAAGCTTTCTTT. This translates into CASSRDTRTEAFF.

The chain couples TRBV6-6 to TRBJ1-2; D remains ambiguous. CDR1 and CDR2 (germline): MNHNY, SVGAGI (reference sequence). The CDR3 runs 16 residues. V was clipped by 1 base and J by 4 bases, with 16 bases between them. CDR3 coding DNA: TGTGCCAGCAGTTACTTTGTCATTCCTTCTCCCTATGGCTACACCTTC. Translation: CASSYFVIPSPYGYTF.

V is TRBV12-3 or TRBV12-4 and J is TRBJ2-7; D call uncertain. This CDR3 is 11 amino acids long. V was trimmed by 3 bases and J by 4 bases, leaving 4 bases between them. The CDR3 is CASSFEYEQYF. DNA for the CDR3: TGTGCCAGCAGTTTCGAGTACGAGCAGTACTTC.

The CDR3 loop is CASSHYASTDTQYF. CDR3 bases: TGTGCCAGCAGCCATTACGCTAGCACAGATACGCAGTATTTT. V gene TRBV7-6 combines with J gene TRBJ2-3; D is undetermined. CDR1 SGHVS and CDR2 FNYEAQ come from the germline V gene. Trimming removed 5 bases from V and 0 bases from J, with 9 bases in between. This CDR3 contains 14 residues.

The chain has TRBV15 and TRBJ2-1; the match to TRBD1 covers 9 bases. The CDR3 loop spans 14 amino acids. Germline CDR1 is LNHNV and CDR2 is YYDKDF (reference sequence). The junction had 7 bases not matched to a gene; V was cut back by 6 bases and J by 7 bases. The CDR3 is CATRGDRAINEQFF. The CDR3 DNA sequence: TGTGCCACCAGGGGGGACAGGGCGATTAATGAGCAGTTCTTC.

This rearrangement joins TRBV7-2 to TRBJ1-5; 7 bases line up with TRBD1. This CDR3 is 16 amino acids long. V trimming: 5 bases; J trimming: 0 bases; junction bases outside the gene matches: 7. Looked up from germline, CDR1 is SGHTA and CDR2 is FQGNSA. DNA for the CDR3: TGTGCCAGCAGCATCTCAGGGGGTCGTAGCAATCAGCCCCAGCATTTT. It codes for CASSISGGRSNQPQHF.

This clonotype was counted only a few times. V and J are TRBV20-1 and TRBJ2-3, with D hard to call. This CDR3 spans 11 amino acids. The ends were cut back, 5 bases at V and 1 base at J, with 4 bases in the middle. Germline CDR1 and CDR2: DFQATT and SNEGSKA (reference sequence). The CDR3 is CSAQGTDTQYF. As DNA, the CDR3 is TGCAGTGCTCAGGGCACAGATACGCAGTATTTT.

The chain links TRBV6-4 to TRBJ2-7; D remains unclear. V was shortened by 5 bases and J by 0 bases, with 17 bases between the two germline ends. The CDR3 loop spans 16 amino acids. CDR1 and CDR2 (germline): MRHNA, SNTAGT. CDR3 nucleotides: TGTGCCAGCAGTCCCTCTCAAAAGTGGGGCTCCTACGAGCAGTACTTC. Translated, it gives CASSPSQKWGSYEQYF.

The sample holds a few counts of this clonotype. The rearrangement uses TRBV19 and TRBJ1-5, with 7 bases that match TRBD1. The V gene end was trimmed by 5 bases and the J gene end by 6 bases; junction bases not matched to a gene: 16. This CDR3 contains 17 residues. Germline V gene data show CDR1 as LNHDA and CDR2 as SQIVND (reference sequence). The CDR3: CASSPGTPRGRVQPQHF. CDR3 coding DNA: TGTGCCAGTAGTCCCGGGACACCCAGGGGGAGGGTTCAGCCCCAGCATTTT.

The chain combines TRBV27 with TRBJ1-1; 7 positions match TRBD1. Per germline, CDR1 MNHEY and CDR2 SMNVEV (reference sequence). J gave up 1 base and V 2 bases, and 7 bases lay outside the gene matches. This CDR3 has 16 amino acids. The CDR3 spells CASSLTFRGKNTEAFF. CDR3 bases: TGTGCCAGCAGTTTAACTTTCAGGGGGAAGAACACTGAAGCTTTCTTT.

The gene calls are TRBV7-6 and TRBJ2-1; 7 positions agree with TRBD2. V dropped 5 bases and J dropped 5; count of bases not matched to a gene: 3. The CDR3 consists of 13 residues. Per germline, CDR1 SGHVS and CDR2 FNYEAQ. The CDR3 loop reads CASSRLADNEQFF. The CDR3 nucleotides are TGTGCCAGCAGCCGCCTAGCGGACAATGAGCAGTTCTTC.

V and J are TRBV6-1 and TRBJ1-1; the D is unclear. The CDR3 loop spans 12 amino acids. CDR1 and CDR2 from the germline V gene are MNHNS and SASEGT. V was cut by 5 bases and J by 7 bases, with 11 bases left in between. The CDR3 DNA sequence: TGTGCCAGCAGTCCTGGACGGATTGAAGCTTTCTTT. The encoded protein is CASSPGRIEAFF.